Listed below are T cell receptor beta chains from one sample, sequenced in a study of T cells in Graves' hyperthyroidism and ophthalmopathy. From the multiplex PCR reads, TCRdb called clonotypes with MiXCR, one entry per CDR3 protein. The table has under 40,000 distinct CDR3 sequences, just under 50% seen once; the top ten hold approximately 6.2%. The source material was blood. These receptors all stem from a woman between 45 and 60 years old with Graves' hyperthyroidism that later progressed to Graves' ophthalmopathy. Each CDR3 is given with its conserved first and last residue. A D gene is named only where the DNA matches it firmly. Clone size is not always given. Where it is, it says once, few, many or a class for expanded clones.

clone_size d_call j_call v_call cdr3_nt cdr3_aa
. . TRBJ2-7 TRBV4-1 TGCGCCAGCAGCCAAGAATCCCCCCTAAGCACCTACGAGCAGTACTTC CASSQESPLSTYEQYF
. . TRBJ2-1 TRBV20-1 TGCAGTGCTAGAAGGCACCGAGGCGGGACAACCTACAATGAGCAGTTCTTC CSARRHRGGTTYNEQFF
. . TRBJ1-5 TRBV11-3 TGTGCCAGCAGCTTATGGGGGCCTCCCACCGAGCATTTT CASSLWGPPTEHF
many . TRBJ2-5 TRBV6-2/TRBV6-3 TGTGCCAGCAGTTACCCACTCCGGACAGGGACTAGACAAGAGACCCAGTACTTC CASSYPLRTGTRQETQYF
many TRBD1 TRBJ1-1 TRBV19 TGTGCCAGTAGTTTTGGGACAGGGATTAAGAATGAAGCTTTCTTT CASSFGTGIKNEAFF
. . TRBJ1-6 TRBV12-3/TRBV12-4 TGTGCCAGCAGCCCGTTGGGGACGGCCGGCTCACCCCTCCACTTT CASSPLGTAGSPLHF
many TRBD1 TRBJ1-5 TRBV19 TGTGCCAGTAGTAGGTGGGACAGGGGGGATCAGCCCCAGCATTTT CASSRWDRGDQPQHF
. . TRBJ2-1 TRBV10-2 TGCGCCAGCAGTGAGGGGGACCGGGGTGTGGGTGAGCAGTTCTTC CASSEGDRGVGEQFF
many TRBD2 TRBJ2-1 TRBV2 TGTGCCAGCAGCTCCAGAAGCCAGGGACTAGCAACCAATGAGCAGTTCTTC CASSSRSQGLATNEQFF
. . TRBJ2-1 TRBV20-1 TGCAGTGCTAGAGAGGGCTCCTACAATGAGCAGTTCTTC CSAREGSYNEQFF
. . TRBJ1-6 TRBV6-1 TGTGCCAGCCGGGCCCCGGATAATTCACCCCTCCACTTT CASRAPDNSPLHF
many . TRBJ1-1 TRBV5-6 TGTGCCAGCCGGGACCTGGGGACGAACACTGAAGCTTTCTTT CASRDLGTNTEAFF
. . TRBJ2-2 TRBV20-1 TGCTGTGCTAGACAGAGGGCTGACGGGGAGCTGTTATTT CCARQRADGELLF
. . TRBJ2-7 TRBV5-1 TGCGCCAGCAGCTTGGGGGCGGACTCCTACGAGCAGTACTTC CASSLGADSYEQYF
medium-sized . TRBJ1-6 TRBV7-9 TGTGCCAGCAGCTTAGCGCGGTGGAATTCACCCCTCCACTTT CASSLARWNSPLHF
many . TRBJ2-7 TRBV18 TGTGCCAGCTCACCAGGGAGACTCTACTACGAGCAGTACTTC CASSPGRLYYEQYF
. . TRBJ2-5 TRBV9 TGTGCCAGCAGCGTAGGGTACCAAGAGACCCAGTACTTC CASSVGYQETQYF
. . TRBJ1-5 TRBV5-1 TGCGCCAGCCGACGAGGCCAGACTAGCGGGAGTGCTGAGACCCAGCATTTT CASRRGQTSGSAETQHF
. TRBD2 TRBJ2-7 TRBV10-3 TGTGCCATGGCCGGGACTAGCGGCCACTACGAGCAGTACTTC CAMAGTSGHYEQYF
. TRBD1 TRBJ2-7 TRBV5-5 TGTGCCAGCAGCTTCCGGGGACAGGGATTCCGCGAGCAGTACTTC CASSFRGQGFREQYF
once TRBD2 TRBJ2-1 TRBV19 TGTGCCAGTAGTCAACTAGCGGGAGACGTCCATGAGCAGTTCTTC CASSQLAGDVHEQFF
. TRBD1 TRBJ2-5 TRBV19 TGTGCCAGTAGTACCCAGGGGGCCGGGACCCAGTACTTC CASSTQGAGTQYF
many . TRBJ1-2 TRBV20-1 TGCAGTGCTCCCCCATGGGCGGGAGCTAACTATGGCTACACCTTC CSAPPWAGANYGYTF
many . TRBJ2-3 TRBV19 TGTGCCAGTAGTATAAGTCCAGGGGATACGCAGTATTTT CASSISPGDTQYF
many TRBD1 TRBJ2-1 TRBV12-3/TRBV12-4 TGTGCCAGCAGCTCAGGACAGGTCCATCGCAATGAGCAGTTCTTC CASSSGQVHRNEQFF
. . TRBJ1-4 TRBV20-1 TGCAGTGCCAGCCAAAAAGGTAGCCAAAAACTGTTTTTT CSASQKGSQKLFF
many . TRBJ2-1 TRBV7-9 TGTGCCAGCAGCTTAGAGCAGGGGTTCCAGCACAATGAGCAGTTCTTC CASSLEQGFQHNEQFF
. TRBD2 TRBJ2-1 TRBV4-3 TGCGCCAGCAGCCCGACTAGCGGGAGCAAGAATGAGCAGCGCTTC CASSPTSGSKNEQRF
many TRBD2 TRBJ2-1 TRBV12-3/TRBV12-4 TGTGCCAGCAGTTTAGCATTAGGACTAGACTACGATGAGCAGTTCTTC CASSLALGLDYDEQFF
many . TRBJ1-6 TRBV6-4 TGTGCCAGCAGTGACCCCGAGGGAGCACTATTCAGCTCCTATAATTCACCCCTCCACTTT CASSDPEGALFSSYNSPLHF
medium-sized TRBD1 TRBJ2-3 TRBV5-4 TGTGCCAGCAGCCCCATCGGACAGGGACTTGGGGATACGCAGTATTTT CASSPIGQGLGDTQYF
. . TRBJ2-7 TRBV20-1 TGCAGTGCGATATTCCGGGACGTAGGGGGGTACGAGCAGTACTTC CSAIFRDVGGYEQYF
many TRBD2 TRBJ2-3 TRBV18 TGTGCCAGCTCACCTCTGCGGGAGGGTGATACGCAGTATTTT CASSPLREGDTQYF
. TRBD2 TRBJ2-1 TRBV4-2 TGTGGCAGCGGCCAATCTAGCGGGAGCTCCTACAATGAGCAGTTCTTC CGSGQSSGSSYNEQFF
. . TRBJ1-5 TRBV7-6 TGTGCCAGCAGCTTAGGAGAGGTAGCGAACAATCAGCCCCAGCATTTT CASSLGEVANNQPQHF
. . TRBJ2-2 TRBV10-1 TGCGCCAGCAGTCCTCAGCATAACACCAGGGAGTTGTTTTTT CASSPQHNTRELFF
. . TRBJ2-3 TRBV10-3 TGTGCGACGCACTCGGAGACAGATACGCAGTATTTT CATHSETDTQYF
many . TRBJ2-2 TRBV5-8 TGTGCCAGCAGCCCGGGCCCAACAGGGACCGGGGAGCTGTTTTTT CASSPGPTGTGELFF
. . TRBJ1-1 TRBV5-1 TGCGCCAGCAGCATCGCCGTAACTAGCGGAACGAACAATGAAGCTTTCTTT CASSIAVTSGTNNEAFF
. TRBD2 TRBJ2-7 TRBV20-1 TGCAGTGCTAGCCGGGAGGACTCCTACGAGCAGTACTTC CSASREDSYEQYF
. TRBD1 TRBJ1-2 TRBV20-1 TGCAGTGCTACAAACCCGGGACAGGGGGAAGCTAACTATGGCTACACCTTC CSATNPGQGEANYGYTF
medium-sized . TRBJ1-3 TRBV10-3 TGTGCCATCAGTGCGCCACAGTTCTCTGGAAACACCATATATTTT CAISAPQFSGNTIYF
many . TRBJ2-1 TRBV7-2 TGTGCCAGCGCGGCGGGCGGCCTACAAAACAATGAGCAGTTCTTC CASAAGGLQNNEQFF
many . TRBJ1-1 TRBV7-2 TGTGCCAGCAGCTTAGGCCCGGGGAACACTGAAGCTTTCTTT CASSLGPGNTEAFF
many . TRBJ2-2 TRBV7-3 TGTGCCAGCAGCTTAGGGACCCAGGACACCGGGGAGCTGTTTTTT CASSLGTQDTGELFF
. . TRBJ2-7 TRBV7-7 TGTGCTAGCAGCCCTTCCAGTGGGGACGAGCAGTACTTC CASSPSSGDEQYF
. . TRBJ1-4 TRBV9 TGTGCCAGCAGCGTAGCTGGGGCAGCCAATAATGAAAAACTGTTTTTT CASSVAGAANNEKLFF
medium-sized TRBD1 TRBJ2-7 TRBV24-1 TGTGCCACCAGTGATCCCAACACCGGGACAGGAGGGTCCTACGAGCAGTACTTC CATSDPNTGTGGSYEQYF
. TRBD2 TRBJ2-1 TRBV6-5 TGTGCCAGCAGAAGGACTAGCGGGAGAGAGCAGTTCTTC CASRRTSGREQFF
many TRBD2 TRBJ2-1 TRBV19 TGTGCCAGTAGTATTTGGACTAGCGGGAGATTGAATGAGCAGTTCTTC CASSIWTSGRLNEQFF
. . TRBJ1-1 TRBV12-3/TRBV12-4 TGTGCCAGCAGGACAGCTTACACTGAAGCTTTCTTT CASRTAYTEAFF
many . TRBJ1-6 TRBV27 TGTGCCAGCAGTTCACGGGCTACTCGGTGGTTGCCCCTCCACTTT CASSSRATRWLPLHF
many . TRBJ2-2 TRBV12-5 TGTGCTAGTGGACCGCCGGGGCGGTGGACCGGGGAGCTGTTTTTT CASGPPGRWTGELFF
. TRBD1 TRBJ2-1 TRBV12-3/TRBV12-4 TGTGCCAGCAGTTTCGGGACAGACGTAAATGAGCAGTTCTTC CASSFGTDVNEQFF
many TRBD1 TRBJ1-1 TRBV5-1 TGCGCCAGCAGCTTCGGACAGGGTGATGAAGCTTTCTTT CASSFGQGDEAFF
. TRBD1 TRBJ1-1 TRBV7-8 TGTGCCAGCGGTCCGGAAACAGGGGACACTGAAGCCTTCTTT CASGPETGDTEAFF
. TRBD1 TRBJ2-2 TRBV14 TGTGCCAGCAGCCAAGGGACAGGGAGCGGCGTCACCGGGGAGCTGTTTTTT CASSQGTGSGVTGELFF
. . TRBJ2-7 TRBV10-3 TGTGCCATCAGTGAGTCAGGGGCAGTCTACGAGCAGTACTTC CAISESGAVYEQYF
. . TRBJ2-7 TRBV4-1 TGCGCCAGCAGCCAAGAACCAGGTGTCCACGAGCAGTACTTC CASSQEPGVHEQYF